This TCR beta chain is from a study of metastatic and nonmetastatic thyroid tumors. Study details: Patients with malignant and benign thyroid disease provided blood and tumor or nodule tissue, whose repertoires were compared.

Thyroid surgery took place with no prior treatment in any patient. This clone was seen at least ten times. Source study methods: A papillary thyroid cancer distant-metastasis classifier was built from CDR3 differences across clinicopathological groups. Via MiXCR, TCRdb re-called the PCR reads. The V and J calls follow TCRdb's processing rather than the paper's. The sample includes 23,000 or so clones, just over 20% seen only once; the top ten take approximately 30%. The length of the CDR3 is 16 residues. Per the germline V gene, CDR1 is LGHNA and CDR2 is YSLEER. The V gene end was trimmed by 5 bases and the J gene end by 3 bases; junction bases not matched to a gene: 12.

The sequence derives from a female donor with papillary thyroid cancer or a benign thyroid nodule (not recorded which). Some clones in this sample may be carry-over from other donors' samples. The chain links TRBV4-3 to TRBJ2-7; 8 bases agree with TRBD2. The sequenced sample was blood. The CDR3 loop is CASSRDGPGGGYEQYF. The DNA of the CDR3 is TGCGCCAGCAGCAGGGATGGTCCGGGAGGGGGCTACGAGCAGTACTTC.